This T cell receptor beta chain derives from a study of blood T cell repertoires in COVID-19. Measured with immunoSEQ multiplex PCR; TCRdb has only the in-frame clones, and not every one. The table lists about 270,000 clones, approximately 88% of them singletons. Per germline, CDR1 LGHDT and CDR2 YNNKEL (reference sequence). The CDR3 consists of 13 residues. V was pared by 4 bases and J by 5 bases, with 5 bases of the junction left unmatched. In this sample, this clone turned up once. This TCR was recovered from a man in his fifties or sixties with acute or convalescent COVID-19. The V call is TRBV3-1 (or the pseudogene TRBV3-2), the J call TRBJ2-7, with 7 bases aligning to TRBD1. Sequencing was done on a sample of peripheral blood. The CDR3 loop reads CASSRRQGDEQYF. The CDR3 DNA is TGTGCCAGCAGCCGGAGACAGGGCGACGAGCAGTACTTC.